The 10 T cell receptor beta chains reported below all come from one sample, sequenced in a study of CD8 T cells in acute hepatitis C reinfection. Measured with immunoSEQ multiplex PCR; TCRdb has only the in-frame clones, and not every one. The profile shows about 38,000 clones, approximately 83% of them singletons. Noted time point: naive CD8 control sorted from an acute-time-point sample. The specimen sequenced was naive CD8+ T cells from PBMCs. The origin of the receptors is a woman aged 18-29 years who spontaneously cleared hepatitis C infection.

A few counts support this clone. The chain recombines TRBV2 with TRBJ1-2; D is unresolved. V lost 6 bases to trimming and J lost 3 bases, with 11 bases between them. This CDR3 has 13 residues. Germline V gene sequence: CDR1 SNHLY, CDR2 FYNNEI. CDR3 region: CASSGTLHYGYTF. The CDR3 DNA follows: TGTGCCAGCAGCGGAACACTTCACTATGGCTACACCTTC.

The chain employs TRBV2 and TRBJ2-7; 10 nucleotides align to TRBD1. The CDR3 sequence is 15 residues long. After removal of 5 bases from V and 5 bases from J, the junction contained 9 bases not matched to a gene. Germline V gene lookup returns CDR1 SNHLY and CDR2 FYNNEI. The CDR3 bases are TGTGCCAGCAGTAAGACGGGACAGGGGATCAACGAGCAGTACTTC. It codes for CASSKTGQGINEQYF.

This chain uses TRBV11-2 with TRBJ1-2; TRBD1 matches 8 bases. The CDR3 runs 15 residues. Germline CDR1 reads SGHAT; CDR2 reads FQNNGV. V shed 5 bases, J shed 1 base, and the junction held 6 bases outside the gene matches. The CDR3 DNA reads TGTGCCAGCAGCCCAGGGACAGGTATTAACTATGGCTACACCTTC. Residues: CASSPGTGINYGYTF.

The chain combines TRBV10-2 with TRBJ2-3, with no clear D. Trimming removed 8 bases from V and 2 bases from J, with 14 bases in between. This CDR3 has 14 residues. The germline V gene encodes CDR1 WSHSY and CDR2 SAAADI. CDR3 nucleotide sequence: TGCGCCAGCGAGTCGACGGACCCCACAGATACGCAGTATTTT. The encoded protein is CASESTDPTDTQYF.

This chain links TRBV15 with TRBJ2-2, with 7 bases aligning to TRBD1. J was trimmed by 6 bases and V by 4 bases; bases with no gene match: 8. The length of the CDR3 is 15 residues. Looked up from germline, CDR1 is LNHNV and CDR2 is YYDKDF (reference sequence). CDR3: CATSKGQVGPGELFF. In DNA form, the CDR3 reads TGTGCCACCAGCAAAGGACAGGTGGGGCCCGGGGAGCTGTTTTTT.

This sequence joins TRBV19 and TRBJ2-3, with 9 positions matching TRBD2. Looked up from germline, CDR1 is LNHDA and CDR2 is SQIVND (reference sequence). The CDR3 runs 15 residues. V was pared by 7 bases and J by 2 bases, with 7 bases of the junction left unmatched. CDR3 nucleotides: TGTGCCAGTACCCCCGGACTAGCGTACACAGATACGCAGTATTTT. Protein product: CASTPGLAYTDTQYF. The full variable domain, in which reference TRBV19 and TRBJ2-3 provide the parts outside the CDR3, is DGGITQSPKYLFRKEGQNVTLSCEQNLNHDAMYWYRQDPGQGLRLIYYSQIVNDFQKGDIAEGYSVSREKKESFPLTVTSAQKNPTAFYLCASTPGLAYTDTQYFGPGTRLTVL.

The chain uses TRBV5-1 and TRBJ2-3; D is undetermined. The ends were cut back, 1 base at V and 6 bases at J, with 12 bases in the middle. The CDR3 runs to 14 residues. Germline V lookup: CDR1 SGHRS, CDR2 YFSETQ. CDR3 amino acids: CASSLRHPGDTQYF. The DNA of the CDR3 is TGCGCCAGCAGCTTGCGTCATCCGGGCGATACGCAGTATTTT.

The genes are TRBV14 and TRBJ2-7; 8 bases are shared with TRBD1. Trimming cost V 3 bases and J 3 bases; bases outside gene matches: 10. CDR3 length: 16 residues. Germline-derived CDR1 and CDR2 are SGHDN and FVKESK. As DNA, the CDR3 is TGTGCCAGCAGCCACCTGGACAGGGCTGAGGGCTACGAGCAGTACTTC. Translated, it gives CASSHLDRAEGYEQYF.

The rearrangement joins TRBV7-9 to TRBJ1-1; D gene ambiguous. There are 12 residues in the CDR3. Germline V gives CDR1 SEHNR, CDR2 FQNEAQ (reference sequence). V gave up 3 bases and J gave up 1 base, with 3 bases separating them. CDR3 amino acids: CASSFSNTEAFF. The CDR3 coding sequence is TGTGCCAGCAGCTTCTCGAACACTGAAGCTTTCTTT.

This clone was seen only a few times. The chain has TRBV28 and TRBJ1-5; possibly TRBD1 for D (6 bases). The V gene lost 5 bases and the J gene lost 6 bases, with 17 bases spanning the gap. Germline values: CDR1 MDHEN, CDR2 SYDVKM. The CDR3 extends over 15 amino acids. The CDR3: CASSQESGVGQPQHF. CDR3 bases: TGTGCCAGCAGTCAGGAATCAGGGGTGGGTCAGCCCCAGCATTTT.